This T cell receptor (beta chain) was profiled in a study of blood T cell repertoires in COVID-19. Study information: The origin of the acute and convalescent COVID-19 samples was the United States, Italy and Spain.

Germline V lookup: CDR1 SGHNT, CDR2 YYREEE (reference sequence). Trimming left V 0 bases short and J 5 bases short, with 11 bases between. The CDR3 sequence is 14 residues long. As processed by the authors: For nucleated cells, counts were estimated from reference gene primer amplification. Profiled with immunoSEQ multiplex PCR; TCRdb holds only in-frame clones, not every one. From that table come the V and J calls and clone size; the DNA was used to work out D and trimming. This table has around 190,000 clones, around 85% appearing once. Sequencing used peripheral blood. The receptor was isolated from a woman between 55 and 75 years old with acute or convalescent COVID-19. The chain joins TRBV5-4 to TRBJ2-5; tentatively, D is TRBD2 (6 bases). CDR3: CASSLEDYGETQYF. The CDR3 coding sequence is TGTGCCAGCAGCTTGGAGGACTACGGGGAGACCCAGTACTTC.